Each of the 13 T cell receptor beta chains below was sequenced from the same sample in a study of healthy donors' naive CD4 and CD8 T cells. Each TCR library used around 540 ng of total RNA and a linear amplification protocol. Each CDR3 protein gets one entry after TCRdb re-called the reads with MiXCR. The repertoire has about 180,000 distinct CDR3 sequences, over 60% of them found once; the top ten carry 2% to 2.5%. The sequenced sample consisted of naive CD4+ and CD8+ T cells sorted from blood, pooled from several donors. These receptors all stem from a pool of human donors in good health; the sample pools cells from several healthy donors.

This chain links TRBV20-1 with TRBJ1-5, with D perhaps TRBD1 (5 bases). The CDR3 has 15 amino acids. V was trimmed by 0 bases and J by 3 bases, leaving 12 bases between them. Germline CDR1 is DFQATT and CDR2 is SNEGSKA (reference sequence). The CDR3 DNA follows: TGCAGTGCTAGAGAACCCCCAGGGACCAATCAGCCCCAGCATTTT. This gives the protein CSAREPPGTNQPQHF.

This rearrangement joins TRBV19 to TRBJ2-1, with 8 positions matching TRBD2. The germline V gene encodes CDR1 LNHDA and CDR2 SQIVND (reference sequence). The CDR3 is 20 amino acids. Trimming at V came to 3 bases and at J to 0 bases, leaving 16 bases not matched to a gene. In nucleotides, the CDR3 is TGTGCCAGTAGTATTATGGTTGTCGGGAGGGCCGGTAGCTCCTACAATGAGCAGTTCTTC. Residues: CASSIMVVGRAGSSYNEQFF.

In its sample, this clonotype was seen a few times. CDR3 in amino acids: CSVIGESGQYF. In DNA form, the CDR3 reads TGCAGCGTGATAGGAGAAAGTGGGCAGTACTTC. This rearrangement joins TRBV29-1 to TRBJ2-7; D not resolved. V gave up 6 bases and J gave up 9 bases, with 15 bases separating them. The CDR3 sequence is 11 residues long. Germline assignment: CDR1 SQVTM and CDR2 ANQGSEA.

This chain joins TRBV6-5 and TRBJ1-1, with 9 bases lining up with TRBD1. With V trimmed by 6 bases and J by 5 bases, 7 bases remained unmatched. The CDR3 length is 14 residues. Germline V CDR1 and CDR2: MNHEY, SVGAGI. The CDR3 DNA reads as TGTGCCAGCAGCCAGACAGGGGGACGTACTGAAGCTTTCTTT. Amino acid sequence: CASSQTGGRTEAFF.

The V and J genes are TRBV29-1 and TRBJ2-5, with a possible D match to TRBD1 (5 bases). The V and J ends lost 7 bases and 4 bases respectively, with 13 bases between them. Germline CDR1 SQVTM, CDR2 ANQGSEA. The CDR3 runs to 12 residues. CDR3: CSGSQAGETQYF. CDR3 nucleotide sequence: TGCAGCGGGTCACAGGCTGGAGAGACCCAGTACTTC.

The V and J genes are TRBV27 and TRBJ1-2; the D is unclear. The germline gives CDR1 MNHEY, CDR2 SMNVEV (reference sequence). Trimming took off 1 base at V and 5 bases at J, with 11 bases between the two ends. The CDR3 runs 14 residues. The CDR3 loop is CASSLFPLGYGYTF. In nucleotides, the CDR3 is TGTGCCAGCAGTTTATTCCCACTCGGGTATGGCTACACCTTC.

CDR3 DNA sequence: TGTGCCAGCGGGGCAACTAGGAGTACGGGGGAGCAGTACTTC. This sequence encodes CASGATRSTGEQYF. The chain joins TRBV11-1 to TRBJ2-7; D assignment may be TRBD1 or TRBD2 (5 bases each). This CDR3 has 14 amino acids. CDR1 and CDR2 from the germline V gene are SGHAT and FQDESV (reference sequence). V lost 8 bases, J lost 7 bases, and 21 bases lay in between.

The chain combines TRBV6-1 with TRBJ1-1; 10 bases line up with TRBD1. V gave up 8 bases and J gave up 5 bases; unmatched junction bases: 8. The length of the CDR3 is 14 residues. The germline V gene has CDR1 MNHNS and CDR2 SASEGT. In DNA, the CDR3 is TGTGCCAGCTCTAACGGACAGGGGGGAACTGAAGCTTTCTTT. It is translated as CASSNGQGGTEAFF.

As DNA, the CDR3 is TGTGCCAGTACCGCCACCCGTAGAGACACTGAAGCTTTCTTT. Its translation: CASTATRRDTEAFF. The chain has TRBV19 and TRBJ1-1; D ambiguous. Trimming removed 7 bases at V and 3 bases at J, with 15 bases between. The germline CDR1 and CDR2 sequences are LNHDA and SQIVND (reference sequence). This CDR3 region has 14 residues.

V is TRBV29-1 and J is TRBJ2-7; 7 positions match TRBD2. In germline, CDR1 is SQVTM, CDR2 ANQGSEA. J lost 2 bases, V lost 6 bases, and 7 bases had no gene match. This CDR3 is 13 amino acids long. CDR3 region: CSVLAEGPYEQYF. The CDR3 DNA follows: TGCAGCGTCCTAGCGGAGGGACCCTACGAGCAGTACTTC.

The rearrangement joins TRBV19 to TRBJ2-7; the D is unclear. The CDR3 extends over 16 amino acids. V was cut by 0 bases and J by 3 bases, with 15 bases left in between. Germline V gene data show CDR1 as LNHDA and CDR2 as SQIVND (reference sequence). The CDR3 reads CASSIEWNRVNYEQYF. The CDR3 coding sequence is TGTGCCAGTAGTATAGAGTGGAACAGAGTAAACTACGAGCAGTACTTC. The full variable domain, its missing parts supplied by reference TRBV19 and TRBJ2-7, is DGGITQSPKYLFRKEGQNVTLSCEQNLNHDAMYWYRQDPGQGLRLIYYSQIVNDFQKGDIAEGYSVSREKKESFPLTVTSAQKNPTAFYLCASSIEWNRVNYEQYFGPGTRLTVT.

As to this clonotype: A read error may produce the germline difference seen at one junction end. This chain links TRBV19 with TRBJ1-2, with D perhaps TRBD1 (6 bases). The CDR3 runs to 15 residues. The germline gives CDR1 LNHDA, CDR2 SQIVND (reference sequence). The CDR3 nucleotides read TGTGCCAGCAGTATGAACAGGGATACTAACTATGGCTACACCTTC. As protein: CASSMNRDTNYGYTF.

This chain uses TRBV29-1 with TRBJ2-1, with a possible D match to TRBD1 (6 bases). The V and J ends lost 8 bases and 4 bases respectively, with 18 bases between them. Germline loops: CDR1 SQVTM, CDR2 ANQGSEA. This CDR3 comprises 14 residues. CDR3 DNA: TGCAGCCTCCTAACAGGGAAGCAATACAATGAGCAGTTCTTC. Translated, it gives CSLLTGKQYNEQFF.